These 18 T cell receptor beta chains came from one sample sequenced in a study of spatial heterogeneity in lung cancer. This sample's time point: blood at routine non-recurrence follow-up after resection. TCRdb re-called the 5' RACE reads through MiXCR, storing one row per CDR3 protein. The sample lists under 150,000 distinct CDR3 sequences, less than 14% occurring once. This material consisted of PBMCs, taken at follow-up. These receptors originate from a female donor with early-stage non-small cell lung cancer.

This clonotype was recorded many times. The J gene is TRBJ1-1, the V gene TRBV18; 9 bases agree with TRBD1. Germline values: CDR1 KGHSH, CDR2 LQKENI. CDR3 length equals 15 residues. With V trimmed by 5 bases and J by 0 bases, 4 bases remained unmatched. CDR3 coding DNA: TGTGCCAGCTCAACTGGACAGGGGATGAACACTGAAGCTTTCTTT. It specifies CASSTGQGMNTEAFF.

This chain connects TRBV27 to TRBJ2-7; tentatively, D is TRBD2 (5 bases). The CDR3 has 11 amino acids. The germline V gene encodes CDR1 MNHEY and CDR2 SMNVEV (reference sequence). V lost 5 bases and J 4 bases, leaving 6 bases between the germline ends. The CDR3: CASSDYYEQYF. In DNA, the CDR3 is TGTGCCAGCAGTGACTATTACGAGCAGTACTTC.

This clonotype was seen ten or more times. The chain employs TRBV7-9 and TRBJ1-1; D gene uncertain. Trimming removed 1 base from V and 3 bases from J, with 6 bases in between. The CDR3 totals 13 residues. The V gene's germline CDR1 is SEHNR and CDR2 FQNEAQ (reference sequence). The CDR3 sequence is CASSLDPYTEAFF. The CDR3 bases are TGTGCCAGCAGCTTAGACCCTTACACTGAAGCTTTCTTT.

V and J are TRBV5-1 and TRBJ2-1; D not resolved. Germline values: CDR1 SGHRS, CDR2 YFSETQ. V gave up 4 bases and J gave up 7 bases, with 12 bases separating them. The CDR3 is made up of 13 amino acids. This chain's CDR3 is CASSPGTGNEQFF. In nucleotides, the CDR3 is TGCGCCAGCAGCCCCGGCACCGGGAATGAGCAGTTCTTC.

This clonotype was seen a handful of times. The chain employs TRBV19 and TRBJ1-1; tentative D call: TRBD1 (5 bases). The CDR3 is made up of 16 amino acids. CDR1 and CDR2 (germline): LNHDA, SQIVND (reference sequence). V was clipped by 5 bases and J by 0 bases, with 16 bases between them. The CDR3 DNA follows: TGTGCCAGTAGTGACAGCCTACGAAGTATGAACACTGAAGCTTTCTTT. Amino acids: CASSDSLRSMNTEAFF.

The sample holds a few counts of this clonotype. This sequence joins TRBV27 and TRBJ2-7, with 13 bases aligning to TRBD2. This CDR3 comprises 17 residues. Germline loops: CDR1 MNHEY, CDR2 SMNVEV (reference sequence). V lost 5 bases, J lost 2 bases, and 9 bases stayed unmatched. In nucleotides, the CDR3 is TGTGCCAGCAGTGTTCGCAGGACTAGCGGGAGCACCTACGAGCAGTACTTC. Protein sequence: CASSVRRTSGSTYEQYF.

The J gene is TRBJ2-3, the V gene TRBV5-1; a possible D gene is TRBD2 (6 bases). The V end lost 0 bases, the J end lost 1 base, and 12 bases lay between the germline ends. CDR3 length: 16 residues. Germline CDR1 is SGHRS and CDR2 is YFSETQ. The CDR3 DNA follows: TGCGCCAGCAGCTTGGGGGCGCGGGACCGCACAGATACGCAGTATTTT. This translates into CASSLGARDRTDTQYF.

This clonotype was counted ten times or more. The chain is built from TRBV7-8 and TRBJ2-7; D remains unclear. This CDR3 comprises 13 residues. The V gene lost 7 bases and the J gene lost 7 bases, with 17 bases spanning the gap. Germline V lookup: CDR1 SGHVS, CDR2 FQNEAQ. The CDR3 nucleotides are TGTGCCAGCACCCTTACACTGGCGGCAGAGCAGTACGTC. This translates into CASTLTLAAEQYV.

This clonotype came up a few times. J is TRBJ2-3 and V is TRBV5-1, with 11 bases fitting TRBD2. Germline CDR1 SGHRS, CDR2 YFSETQ. The V and J ends lost 4 bases and 4 bases, in that order; junction bases with no gene match: 8. The CDR3 has 16 residues. This chain's CDR3 is CASSPELAGGPDTQYF. CDR3 nucleotide sequence: TGCGCCAGCAGCCCGGAGTTAGCGGGAGGGCCAGATACGCAGTATTTT.

This clonotype was seen repeatedly, ten times or more. This chain joins TRBV27 and TRBJ2-1; D gene unclear. Germline V CDR1 and CDR2: MNHEY, SMNVEV (reference sequence). CDR3 length: 14 residues. The germline V and J ends were trimmed by 5 bases and 3 bases, with 11 bases remaining between them. Here the CDR3 DNA reads TGTGCCAGCAGTCCAAACAGAGACTACAATGAGCAGTTCTTC. It translates to CASSPNRDYNEQFF.

This clonotype was counted many times. This chain joins TRBV6-1 and TRBJ2-7; D gene uncertain. V was cut by 4 bases and J by 2 bases, with 9 bases left in between. The CDR3 totals 13 residues. Germline V gives CDR1 MNHNS, CDR2 SASEGT. The chain's CDR3 is CASSVGSTYEQYF. The CDR3 nucleotides read TGTGCCAGCAGTGTAGGCAGCACCTACGAGCAGTACTTC.

This clonotype has at least ten counts. V usage is TRBV28 and J usage is TRBJ2-7, with TRBD2 identical over 13 bases. V lost 6 bases and J lost 5; bases outside the gene matches: 16. The germline CDR1 and CDR2 sequences are MDHEN and SYDVKM. CDR3 size: 18 residues. DNA of the CDR3: TGTGCCAGCAGGCAATCCTTTCGGACTAGCGGGGGCTTGGACGAGCAGTACTTC. Translation gives CASRQSFRTSGGLDEQYF.

This clonotype appeared many times. The rearrangement uses TRBV12-3 or TRBV12-4 and TRBJ1-1, with a tentative D call TRBD1 (6 bases). Trimming took 1 base from V and 1 from J, leaving 7 bases between them. The CDR3 covers 14 residues. The chain's CDR3 is CASSLEGENTEAFF. In DNA, the CDR3 is TGTGCCAGCAGTTTAGAGGGGGAGAACACTGAAGCTTTCTTT.

This chain connects TRBV28 to TRBJ1-3, with TRBD1 matching over 7 bases. This CDR3 is 15 amino acids long. Germline assignment: CDR1 MDHEN and CDR2 SYDVKM. Trimming cost V 1 base and J 2 bases; bases outside gene matches: 2. CDR3 bases: TGTGCCAGCAGTTTATTTCAGGGGGCTGGAAACACCATATATTTT. Translation: CASSLFQGAGNTIYF.

This clonotype has only a few counts. The rearrangement joins TRBV27 to TRBJ2-7, with TRBD2 matching 9 bases. With V trimmed by 2 bases and J by 2 bases, 10 bases remained unmatched. The CDR3 has 17 residues. Germline CDR1 and CDR2: MNHEY and SMNVEV (reference sequence). CDR3 sequence (DNA): TGTGCCAGCAGTTTAACCCCCCCGACTAGCGGAACCTACGAGCAGTACTTC. Translated: CASSLTPPTSGTYEQYF.

The rearrangement uses TRBV7-9 and TRBJ2-7; 7 bases line up with TRBD2. This CDR3 has 20 amino acids. Trimming took 5 bases from V and 0 from J; bases not matched to a gene: 22. Germline lookup yields CDR1 SEHNR and CDR2 FQNEAQ (reference sequence). In DNA, the CDR3 is TGTGCCAGCAGCCGTCCAAGGGAAGCGGGAAGGAAAACTAGCTCCTACGAGCAGTACTTC. It specifies CASSRPREAGRKTSSYEQYF. The variable domain in full, completed from reference TRBV7-9 and TRBJ2-7, reads DTGVSQNPRHKITKRGQNVTFRCDPISEHNRLYWYRQTLGQGPEFLTYFQNEAQLEKSRLLSDRFSAERPKGSFSTLEIQRTEQGDSAMYLCASSRPREAGRKTSSYEQYFGPGTRLTVT.

This clonotype was seen more than once but under ten times. The gene calls are TRBV24-1 and TRBJ2-7; 10 bases align to TRBD1. The CDR3 spans 16 residues. Germline V CDR1 and CDR2: KGHDR, SFDVKD. V shed 7 bases and J 1 base; nucleotides not matched to a gene: 9. CDR3 nucleotides: TGTGCCACCAGCCTTATGGCGGGACAGGGGTCCTACGAGCAGTACTTC. It is translated as CATSLMAGQGSYEQYF.

This clonotype was seen many times. This sequence joins TRBV10-3 and TRBJ2-3; D is possibly TRBD1 or TRBD2 (6 bases each). Per the germline V gene, CDR1 is ENHRY and CDR2 is SYGVKD. The CDR3 has 13 amino acids. V was clipped by 6 bases and J by 3 bases, with 10 bases between them. In DNA, the CDR3 is TGTGCCATCAGCGAGGGGGGAACAGATACGCAGTATTTT. Protein product: CAISEGGTDTQYF.